These T cell receptor beta chains were read from a single sample in a study of cytomegalovirus exposure and HLA in healthy donors. Clones were sequenced by immunoSEQ multiplex PCR, and TCRdb holds only the in-frame ones, with some missing. The data contain 170,000 or so clones, 77% of them singletons. The specimen sequenced was PBMCs. The receptors here all came from a woman aged 60-70 years in good health and CMV-seropositive. CDR3s include the opening cysteine and the closing phenylalanine or tryptophan. The D gene is left open where the match is weak. A clone size is listed for some rows: how often the clone was seen (once, few, many), or a class if it is expanded.

>TRBD2|TRBV6-4|TRBJ2-1|14|NA
CASRLTSGNGEQFF
TGTGCCAGCCGATTGACTAGCGGGAATGGTGAGCAGTTCTTC
>TRBD1|TRBV5-1|TRBJ2-7|16|NA
CASSLVGGQGSGEQYF
TGCGCCAGCAGCTTGGTAGGGGGACAGGGTTCAGGCGAGCAGTACTTC
>NA|TRBV30|TRBJ2-7|15|NA
CAWSARRGNAYEQYF
TGTGCCTGGAGTGCCCGGAGGGGAAATGCCTACGAGCAGTACTTC
>TRBD2|TRBV5-4|TRBJ2-7|15|NA
CASSPTAGVSYEQYF
TGTGCCAGCAGCCCGACAGCGGGAGTATCCTACGAGCAGTACTTC
>TRBD2|TRBV9|TRBJ2-3|17|NA
CASSPTGLPGNWDTQYF
TGTGCCAGCAGCCCCACGGGACTACCCGGTAATTGGGATACGCAGTATTTT
>NA|TRBV7-2|TRBJ2-5|13|NA
CASHSGSQETQYF
TGTGCCAGCCACAGTGGCAGCCAAGAGACCCAGTACTTC
>NA|TRBV27|TRBJ1-4|16|NA
CASSPNPTATNEKLFF
TGTGCCAGCAGTCCAAACCCGACAGCAACTAATGAAAAACTGTTTTTT
>NA|TRBV5-1|TRBJ2-7|19|NA
CASSLIGRFGTPGSYEQYF
TGCGCCAGCAGCTTGATAGGGCGTTTTGGCACTCCGGGATCCTACGAGCAGTACTTC
>NA|TRBV6-6|TRBJ1-1|13|NA
CASNQGGIAEAFF
TGTGCCAGCAATCAGGGTGGGATCGCTGAAGCTTTCTTT
>NA|TRBV28|TRBJ2-7|14|once
CASSLSTGNYEQYF
TGTGCCAGCAGTTTATCAACAGGGAACTACGAGCAGTACTTC
>NA|TRBV7-2|TRBJ1-5|14|NA
CASSLGPTNQPQHF
TGTGCCAGCAGCTTGGGTCCGACAAATCAGCCCCAGCATTTT
>TRBD1|TRBV30|TRBJ1-2|12|NA
CARDRASYGYTF
TGTGCCCGCGACAGGGCAAGCTATGGCTACACCTTC
>TRBD1|TRBV9|TRBJ2-2|15|NA
CASSYGTGDTGELFF
TGTGCCAGCAGCTACGGGACAGGGGACACCGGGGAGCTGTTTTTT
>NA|TRBV5-4|TRBJ2-7|13|NA
CASSPRGSYEQYF
TGTGCCAGCAGCCCCCGAGGATCCTACGAGCAGTACTTC
>TRBD1|TRBV13|TRBJ2-7|12|NA
CASSQGVYEQYF
TGTGCCAGCAGTCAGGGGGTCTACGAGCAGTACTTC
>TRBD1|TRBV15|TRBJ2-7|15|NA
CATSRGDRDDYEQYF
TGTGCCACCAGCAGAGGGGACAGGGACGACTACGAGCAGTACTTC
>TRBD2|TRBV5-1|TRBJ2-5|16|NA
CASSLEREGLQETQYF
TGCGCCAGCAGCTTGGAGCGGGAGGGCCTTCAAGAGACCCAGTACTTC
>NA|TRBV5-1|TRBJ1-5|15|NA
CASSLDGGAGQPQHF
TGCGCCAGCAGCTTGGACGGGGGGGCAGGGCAGCCCCAGCATTTT
>TRBD1|TRBV11-2|TRBJ2-5|14|NA
CASSKGQGVETQYF
TGTGCCAGCAGTAAGGGACAGGGTGTGGAGACCCAGTACTTC
>TRBD2|TRBV7-3|TRBJ2-5|14|NA
CASSRGGTQETQYF
TGTGCCAGCAGTCGGGGGGGAACCCAAGAGACCCAGTACTTC
>TRBD1|TRBV6-6|TRBJ2-7|15|NA
CASTGTDRGQREQYF
TGTGCCAGCACCGGAACCGACAGGGGGCAGCGCGAGCAGTACTTC
>TRBD1|TRBV5-6|TRBJ2-2|17|few
CASSRSWDRSNTGELFF
TGTGCCAGCAGCCGATCGTGGGACAGGTCGAACACCGGGGAGCTGTTTTTT
>NA|TRBV28|TRBJ1-3|14|NA
CASSSQGTGNTIYF
TGTGCCAGCAGTTCCCAGGGAACTGGAAACACCATATATTTT
>NA|TRBV6-5|TRBJ2-4|13|NA
CASTWAGANIQYF
TGTGCCAGCACCTGGGCGGGGGCAAACATTCAGTACTTC
>TRBD2|TRBV5-4|TRBJ2-1|17|NA
CASSTLQTSGRLNEQFF
TGTGCCAGCAGCACCCTTCAGACTAGCGGTAGACTTAATGAGCAGTTCTTC
>TRBD1|TRBV5-1|TRBJ2-7|14|NA
CASSFKGQGSEQYF
TGCGCCAGCAGCTTCAAGGGACAGGGGAGCGAGCAGTACTTC
>TRBD2|TRBV30|TRBJ2-1|14|NA
CAWSFSGGYNEQFF
TGTGCCTGGAGTTTCAGCGGGGGGTACAATGAGCAGTTCTTC
>TRBD2|TRBV27|TRBJ2-7|15|few
CASSAPGLAAYEQYF
TGTGCCAGCAGTGCGCCGGGACTAGCGGCCTACGAGCAGTACTTC
>NA|TRBV18|TRBJ1-3|16|NA
CASSSQGTGSGNTIYF
TGTGCCAGCTCATCGCAGGGAACCGGCTCTGGAAACACCATATATTTT
>NA|TRBV5-6|TRBJ2-7|11|once
CASSLGLDRHF
TGTGCCAGCAGCTTGGGATTGGACAGACACTTC
>TRBD1|TRBV5-4|TRBJ2-7|16|NA
CASSSSSGTGIYEQYF
TGTGCCAGCAGCTCGTCGTCCGGGACAGGGATCTACGAGCAGTACTTC
>NA|TRBV7-9|TRBJ1-4|16|NA
CASSPTGNDFNEKLFF
TGTGCCAGCAGCCCCACAGGGAATGACTTTAATGAAAAACTGTTTTTT
>TRBD1|TRBV7-9|TRBJ1-1|15|few
CASRGQGGMNTEAFF
TGTGCCAGCAGGGGACAGGGAGGCATGAACACTGAAGCTTTCTTT
>NA|TRBV11-2|TRBJ2-3|16|few
CASSPTDLGGIDTQYF
TGTGCCAGCAGCCCGACAGACCTAGGTGGGATAGATACGCAGTATTTT
>NA|TRBV6-1|TRBJ2-6|16|NA
CASSALGRSGANVLTF
TGTGCCAGCAGTGCCTTGGGCCGCTCTGGGGCCAACGTCCTGACTTTC
>TRBD2|TRBV6-5|TRBJ2-1|16|NA
CASSWGGSGGVNEQFF
TGTGCCAGCAGTTGGGGGGGTAGCGGGGGGGTCAATGAGCAGTTCTTC
>NA|TRBV5-1|TRBJ2-7|14|NA
CASSLGGDSYEQYF
TGCGCCAGCAGCTTGGGGGGCGACTCCTACGAGCAGTACTTC
>NA|TRBV27|TRBJ2-2|16|NA
CASSFLPTGLTGELFF
TGTGCCAGCAGTTTTCTCCCCACAGGGCTCACCGGGGAGCTGTTTTTT
>NA|TRBV7-9|TRBJ2-7|11|NA
CASSPGFEQYF
TGTGCCAGCAGCCCCGGGTTCGAGCAGTACTTC
>NA|TRBV27|TRBJ1-6|12|NA
CASSFRGSPLHF
TGTGCCAGCAGTTTTCGAGGTTCACCCCTCCACTTT
>NA|TRBV2|TRBJ2-4|15|few
CASMVTSQAKNSQYF
TGTGCCAGCATGGTGACCTCGCAAGCCAAAAACAGTCAGTACTTC
>NA|TRBV27|TRBJ2-5|14|NA
CASKAAGIGETQYF
TGTGCCAGCAAGGCGGCAGGGATAGGGGAGACCCAGTACTTC
>TRBD1|TRBV6-1|TRBJ1-5|15|few
CASSISGTVNQPQHF
TGTGCCAGCAGTATCTCCGGGACAGTTAATCAGCCCCAGCATTTT
>NA|TRBV28|TRBJ2-5|13|NA
CASSLSFQETQYF
TGTGCCAGCAGTTTATCTTTCCAAGAGACCCAGTACTTC
>TRBD2|TRBV15|TRBJ2-1|18|NA
CATSRAGLGLSRRNEQFF
TGTGCCACCAGCAGAGCGGGACTAGGTTTGTCTCGGCGCAATGAGCAGTTCTTC
>NA|TRBV28|TRBJ2-7|14|NA
CASQDFSSNGEQYF
TGTGCCAGCCAGGACTTCTCAAGTAATGGCGAGCAGTACTTC
>TRBD2|TRBV11-3|TRBJ2-1|15|NA
CASSSGLAGSNEQFF
TGTGCCAGCAGCTCGGGACTAGCGGGAAGTAATGAGCAGTTCTTC
>NA|TRBV9|TRBJ1-1|14|NA
CASSVGSGVTEAFF
TGTGCCAGCAGCGTAGGGTCGGGGGTCACTGAAGCTTTCTTT